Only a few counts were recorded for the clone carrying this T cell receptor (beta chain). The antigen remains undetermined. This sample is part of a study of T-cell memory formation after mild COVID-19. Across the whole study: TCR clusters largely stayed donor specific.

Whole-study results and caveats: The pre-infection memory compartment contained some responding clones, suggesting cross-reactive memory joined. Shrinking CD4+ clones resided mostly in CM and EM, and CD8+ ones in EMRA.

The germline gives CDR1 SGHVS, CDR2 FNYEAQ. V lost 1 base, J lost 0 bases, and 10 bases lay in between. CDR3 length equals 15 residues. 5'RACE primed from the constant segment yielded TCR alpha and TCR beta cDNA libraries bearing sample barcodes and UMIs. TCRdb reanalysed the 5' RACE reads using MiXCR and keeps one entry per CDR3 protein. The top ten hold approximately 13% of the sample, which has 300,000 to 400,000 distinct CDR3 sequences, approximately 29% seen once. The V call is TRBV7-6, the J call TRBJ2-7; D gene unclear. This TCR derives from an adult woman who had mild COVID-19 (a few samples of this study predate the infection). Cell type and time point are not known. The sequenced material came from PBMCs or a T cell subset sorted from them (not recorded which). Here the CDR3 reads CASSLEVGLSYEQYF. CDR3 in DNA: TGTGCCAGCAGCTTAGAGGTCGGCCTCTCCTACGAGCAGTACTTC.